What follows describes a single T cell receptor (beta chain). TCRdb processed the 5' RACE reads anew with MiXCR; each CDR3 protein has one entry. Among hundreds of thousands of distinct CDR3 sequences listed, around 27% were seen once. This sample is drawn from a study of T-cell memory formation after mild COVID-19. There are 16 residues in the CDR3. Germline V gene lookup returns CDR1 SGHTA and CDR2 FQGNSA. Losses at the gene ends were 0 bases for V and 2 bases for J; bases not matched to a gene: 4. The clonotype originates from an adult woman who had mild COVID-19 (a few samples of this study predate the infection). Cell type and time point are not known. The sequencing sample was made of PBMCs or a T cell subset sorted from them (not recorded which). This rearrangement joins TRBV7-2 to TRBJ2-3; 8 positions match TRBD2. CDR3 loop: CASSLAGSGATDTQYF. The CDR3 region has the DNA TGTGCCAGCAGCTTAGCGGGTAGCGGGGCCACAGATACGCAGTATTTT.